These 3 T cell receptor beta chains share one sample of origin, sequenced in a study of monozygotic twins with inflammatory bowel disease. TCRdb re-called the 5' RACE reads; one entry per CDR3 protein, DNA not given. The specimen's table records around 450,000 distinct CDR3 sequences. The sequenced sample was blood. The receptors stem from a human donor with ulcerative colitis or Crohn's disease, or a healthy co-twin of an affected twin (not recorded which).

The J gene is TRBJ2-7, the V gene TRBV7-2. The CDR3 spans 14 residues. Germline CDR1 and CDR2: SGHTA and FQGNSA. The CDR3 reads CASSLDGQNYEQYF.

The rearrangement links TRBV2 to TRBJ1-5. Germline-derived CDR1 and CDR2 are SNHLY and FYNNEI. CDR3 length: 13 amino acids. The CDR3 is CASSEGEYQPQHF.

CDR3 protein: CASSLGQEQMEQYF. The chain joins TRBV5-5 to TRBJ2-7; without DNA, the TCRdb call of TRBD1 cannot be checked. CDR1 is SGHKS, CDR2 YYEKEE, per germline (reference sequence). The CDR3 consists of 14 residues.